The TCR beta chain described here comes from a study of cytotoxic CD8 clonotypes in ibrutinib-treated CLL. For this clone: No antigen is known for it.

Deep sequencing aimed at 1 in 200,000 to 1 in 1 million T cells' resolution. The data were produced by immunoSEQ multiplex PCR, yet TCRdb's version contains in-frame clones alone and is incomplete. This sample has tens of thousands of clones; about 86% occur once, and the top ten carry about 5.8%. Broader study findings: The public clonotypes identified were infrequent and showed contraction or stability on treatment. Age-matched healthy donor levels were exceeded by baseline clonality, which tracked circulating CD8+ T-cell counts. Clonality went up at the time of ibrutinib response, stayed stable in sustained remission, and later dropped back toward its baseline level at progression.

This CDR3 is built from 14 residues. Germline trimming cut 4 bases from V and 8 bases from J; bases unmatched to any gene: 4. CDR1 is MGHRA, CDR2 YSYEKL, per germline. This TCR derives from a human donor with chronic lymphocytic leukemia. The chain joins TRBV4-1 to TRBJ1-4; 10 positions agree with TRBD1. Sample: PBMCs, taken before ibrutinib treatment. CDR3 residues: CASSPDRGLEKLFF. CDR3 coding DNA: TGCGCCAGCAGCCCCGACAGGGGGCTAGAAAAACTGTTTTTT.